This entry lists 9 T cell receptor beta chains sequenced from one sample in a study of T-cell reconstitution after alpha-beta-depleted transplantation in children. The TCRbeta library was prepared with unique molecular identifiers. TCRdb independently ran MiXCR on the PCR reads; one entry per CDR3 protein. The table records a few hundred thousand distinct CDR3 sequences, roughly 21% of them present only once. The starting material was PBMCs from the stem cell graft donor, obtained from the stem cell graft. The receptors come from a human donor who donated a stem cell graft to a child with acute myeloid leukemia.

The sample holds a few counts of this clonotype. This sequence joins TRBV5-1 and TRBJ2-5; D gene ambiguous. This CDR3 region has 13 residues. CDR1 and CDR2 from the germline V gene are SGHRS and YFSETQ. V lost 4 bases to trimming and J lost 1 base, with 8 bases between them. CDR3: CASSQDIQETQYF. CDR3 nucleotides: TGCGCCAGCAGCCAAGACATCCAAGAGACCCAGTACTTC.

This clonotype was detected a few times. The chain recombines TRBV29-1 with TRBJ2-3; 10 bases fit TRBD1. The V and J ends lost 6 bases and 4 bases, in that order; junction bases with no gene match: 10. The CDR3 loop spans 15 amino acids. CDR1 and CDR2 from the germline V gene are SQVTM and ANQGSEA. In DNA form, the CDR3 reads TGCAGCGTCGCCCGGCAGGGACAGGGGTCAGATACGCAGTATTTT. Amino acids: CSVARQGQGSDTQYF.

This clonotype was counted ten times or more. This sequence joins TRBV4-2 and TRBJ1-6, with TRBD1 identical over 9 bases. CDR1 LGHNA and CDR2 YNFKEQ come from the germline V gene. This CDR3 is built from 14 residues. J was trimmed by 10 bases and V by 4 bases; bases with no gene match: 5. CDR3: CASSLGTGQSPLHF. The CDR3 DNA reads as TGTGCCAGCAGCCTCGGGACAGGGCAATCACCCCTCCACTTT.

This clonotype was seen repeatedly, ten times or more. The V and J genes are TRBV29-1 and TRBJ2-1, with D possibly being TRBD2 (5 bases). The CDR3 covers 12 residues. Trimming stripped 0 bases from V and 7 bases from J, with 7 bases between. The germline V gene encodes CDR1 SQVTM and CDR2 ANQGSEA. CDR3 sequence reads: CSVEEEGNEQFF. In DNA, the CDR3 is TGCAGCGTTGAAGAAGAGGGTAATGAGCAGTTCTTC.

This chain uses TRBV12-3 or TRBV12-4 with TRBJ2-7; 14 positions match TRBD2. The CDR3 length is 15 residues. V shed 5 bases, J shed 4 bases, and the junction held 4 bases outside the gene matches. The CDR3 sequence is CASSTGTSGSYEQYF. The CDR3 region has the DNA TGTGCCAGCAGTACAGGGACTAGCGGGAGTTACGAGCAGTACTTC.

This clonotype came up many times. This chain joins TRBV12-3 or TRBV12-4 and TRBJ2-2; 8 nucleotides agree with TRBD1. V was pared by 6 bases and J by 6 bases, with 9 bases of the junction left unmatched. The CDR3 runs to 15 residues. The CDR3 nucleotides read TGTGCCAGCAGCAAGACAGGGGTTTCGTCCGGGGAGCTGTTTTTT. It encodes CASSKTGVSSGELFF.

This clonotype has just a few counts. The CDR3 bases are TGTGCCAGCAAGAGCGTATTGGGGACTAGCCGAAACCACACAGATACGCAGTATTTT. Its translation: CASKSVLGTSRNHTDTQYF. The J gene is TRBJ2-3, the V gene TRBV28; 9 bases are shared with TRBD2. Unmatched junction bases numbered 19, after V lost 7 bases and J lost 2 bases. Germline lookup yields CDR1 MDHEN and CDR2 SYDVKM. The CDR3 has 19 residues.

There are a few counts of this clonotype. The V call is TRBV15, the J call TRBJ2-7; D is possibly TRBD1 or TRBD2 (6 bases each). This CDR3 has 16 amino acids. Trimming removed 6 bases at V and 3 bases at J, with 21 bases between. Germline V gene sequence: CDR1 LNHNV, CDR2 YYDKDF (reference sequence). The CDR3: CATRALEGDLVYEQYF. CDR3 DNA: TGTGCCACCAGGGCTCTTGAGGGGGACTTGGTCTACGAGCAGTACTTC.

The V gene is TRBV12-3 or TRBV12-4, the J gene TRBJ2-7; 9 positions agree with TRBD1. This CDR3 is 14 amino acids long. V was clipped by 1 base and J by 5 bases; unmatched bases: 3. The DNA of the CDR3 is TGTGCCAGCAGTTTAGGACAGGGGGTCAACGAGCAGTACTTC. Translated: CASSLGQGVNEQYF.